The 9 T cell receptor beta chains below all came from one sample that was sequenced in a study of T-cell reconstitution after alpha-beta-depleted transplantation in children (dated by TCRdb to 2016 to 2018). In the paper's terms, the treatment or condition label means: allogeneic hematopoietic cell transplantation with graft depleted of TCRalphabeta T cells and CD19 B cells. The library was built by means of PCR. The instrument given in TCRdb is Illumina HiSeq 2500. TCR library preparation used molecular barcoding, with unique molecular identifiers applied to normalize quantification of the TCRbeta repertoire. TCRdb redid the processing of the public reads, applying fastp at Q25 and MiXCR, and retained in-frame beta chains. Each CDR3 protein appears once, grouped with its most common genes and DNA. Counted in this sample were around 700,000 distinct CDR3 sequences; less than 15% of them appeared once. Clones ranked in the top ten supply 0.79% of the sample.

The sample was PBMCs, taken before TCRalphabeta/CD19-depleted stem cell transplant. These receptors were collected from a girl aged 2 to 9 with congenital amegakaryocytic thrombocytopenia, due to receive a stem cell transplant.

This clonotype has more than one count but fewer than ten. CDR3 sequence (DNA): TGTGCCAGCAGCTTGTACCAGGGGGACTATGGCTACACCTTC. Translated, it gives CASSLYQGDYGYTF. The chain links TRBV5-6 to TRBJ1-2, with 7 bases identical to TRBD1. Germline CDR1 is SGHDT and CDR2 is YYEEEE. The V gene end was trimmed by 1 base and the J gene end by 3 bases; junction bases not matched to a gene: 3. The CDR3 runs to 14 residues.

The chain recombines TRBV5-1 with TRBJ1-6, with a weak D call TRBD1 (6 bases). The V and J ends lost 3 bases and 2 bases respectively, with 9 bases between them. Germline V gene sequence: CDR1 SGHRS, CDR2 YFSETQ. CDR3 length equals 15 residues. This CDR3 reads CASSWGQPYNSPLHF. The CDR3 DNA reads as TGCGCCAGCAGCTGGGGACAACCCTATAATTCACCCCTCCACTTT.

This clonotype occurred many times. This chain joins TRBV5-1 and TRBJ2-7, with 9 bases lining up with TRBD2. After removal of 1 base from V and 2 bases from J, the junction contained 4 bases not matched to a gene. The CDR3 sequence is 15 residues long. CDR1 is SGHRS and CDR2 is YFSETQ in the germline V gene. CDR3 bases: TGCGCCAGCAGCTTGTGGGCGGGGGGGACCTACGAGCAGTACTTC. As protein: CASSLWAGGTYEQYF.

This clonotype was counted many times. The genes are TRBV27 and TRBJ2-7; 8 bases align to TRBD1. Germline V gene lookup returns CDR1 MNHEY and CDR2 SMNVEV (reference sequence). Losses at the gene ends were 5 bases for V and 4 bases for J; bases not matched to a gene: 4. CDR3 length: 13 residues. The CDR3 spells CASSRQGTYEQYF. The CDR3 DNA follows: TGTGCCAGCAGTAGACAGGGGACGTACGAGCAGTACTTC.

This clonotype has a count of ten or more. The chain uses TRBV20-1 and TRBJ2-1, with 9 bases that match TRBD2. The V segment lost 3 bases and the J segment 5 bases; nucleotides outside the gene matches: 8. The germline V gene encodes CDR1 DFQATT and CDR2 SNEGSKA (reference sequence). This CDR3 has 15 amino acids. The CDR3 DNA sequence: TGCAGTGCTAGTATTCTAGCGGGACTACACAATGAGCAGTTCTTC. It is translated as CSASILAGLHNEQFF.

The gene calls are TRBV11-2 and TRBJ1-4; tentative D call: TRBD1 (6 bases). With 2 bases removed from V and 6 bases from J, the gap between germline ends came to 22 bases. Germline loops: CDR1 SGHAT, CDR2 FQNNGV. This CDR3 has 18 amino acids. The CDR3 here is CASSLLAVYREDDEKLFF. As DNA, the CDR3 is TGTGCCAGCAGCTTACTAGCCGTCTACAGGGAAGATGATGAAAAACTGTTTTTT.

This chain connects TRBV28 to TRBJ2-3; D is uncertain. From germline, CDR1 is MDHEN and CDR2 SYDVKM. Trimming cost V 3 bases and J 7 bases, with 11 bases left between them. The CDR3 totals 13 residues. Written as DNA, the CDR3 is TGTGCCAGCAGTTTGGACCCCATGTATACGCAGTATTTT. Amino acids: CASSLDPMYTQYF.

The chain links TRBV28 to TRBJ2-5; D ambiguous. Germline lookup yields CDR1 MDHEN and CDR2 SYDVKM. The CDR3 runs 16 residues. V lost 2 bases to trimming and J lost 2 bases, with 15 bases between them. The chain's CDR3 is CASSLGPMTIQETQYF. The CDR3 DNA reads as TGTGCCAGCAGTTTAGGCCCTATGACCATTCAAGAGACCCAGTACTTC.

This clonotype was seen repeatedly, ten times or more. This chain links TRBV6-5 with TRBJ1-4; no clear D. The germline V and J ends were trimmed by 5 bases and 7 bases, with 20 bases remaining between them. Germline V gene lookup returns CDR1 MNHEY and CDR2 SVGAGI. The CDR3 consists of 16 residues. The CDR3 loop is CASSITRTTAREKLFF. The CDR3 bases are TGTGCCAGCAGTATTACTCGGACTACCGCACGTGAAAAACTGTTTTTT.